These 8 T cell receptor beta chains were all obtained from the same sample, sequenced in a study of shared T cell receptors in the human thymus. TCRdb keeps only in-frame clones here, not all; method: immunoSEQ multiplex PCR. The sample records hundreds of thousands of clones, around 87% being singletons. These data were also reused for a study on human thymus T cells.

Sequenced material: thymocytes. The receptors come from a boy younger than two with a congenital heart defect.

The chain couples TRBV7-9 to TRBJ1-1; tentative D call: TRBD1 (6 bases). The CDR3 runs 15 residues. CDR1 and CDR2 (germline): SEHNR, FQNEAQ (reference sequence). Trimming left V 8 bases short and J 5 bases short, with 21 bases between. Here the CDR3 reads CASQVGAALGTEAFF. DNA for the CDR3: TGTGCCAGCCAAGTGGGGGCAGCCCTGGGGACTGAAGCTTTCTTT.

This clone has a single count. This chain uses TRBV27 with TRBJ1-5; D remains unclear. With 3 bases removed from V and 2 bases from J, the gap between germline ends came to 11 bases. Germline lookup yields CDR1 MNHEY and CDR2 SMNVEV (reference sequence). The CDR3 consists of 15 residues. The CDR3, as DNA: TGTGCCAGCAGTTTCGCGGGGATGGGCAATCAGCCCCAGCATTTT. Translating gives CASSFAGMGNQPQHF.

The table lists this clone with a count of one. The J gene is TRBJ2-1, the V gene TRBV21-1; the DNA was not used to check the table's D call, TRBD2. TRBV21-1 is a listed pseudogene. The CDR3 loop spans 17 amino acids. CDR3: CASSRLIPVGSYNEQFF. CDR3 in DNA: TGTGCCAGCAGTCGACTTATCCCCGTCGGCTCCTACAATGAGCAGTTCTTC.

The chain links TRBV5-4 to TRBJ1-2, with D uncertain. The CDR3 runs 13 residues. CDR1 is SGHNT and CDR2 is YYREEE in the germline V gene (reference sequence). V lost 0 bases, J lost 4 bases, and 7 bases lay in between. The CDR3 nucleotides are TGTGCCAGCAGCTTGGACTTTCTCTATGGCTACACCTTC. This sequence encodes CASSLDFLYGYTF.

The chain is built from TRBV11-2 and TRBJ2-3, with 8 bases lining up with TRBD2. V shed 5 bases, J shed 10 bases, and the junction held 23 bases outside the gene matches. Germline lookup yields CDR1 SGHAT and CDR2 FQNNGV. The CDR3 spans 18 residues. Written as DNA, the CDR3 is TGTGCCAGCAGCAAAGACCTCCGGAGCGGGGGCGCCCCATACTCGCAGTATTTT. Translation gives CASSKDLRSGGAPYSQYF.

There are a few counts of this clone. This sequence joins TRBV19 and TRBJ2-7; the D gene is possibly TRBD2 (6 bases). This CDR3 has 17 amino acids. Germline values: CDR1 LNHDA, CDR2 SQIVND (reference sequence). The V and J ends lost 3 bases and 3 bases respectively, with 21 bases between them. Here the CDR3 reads CASSMAVGSGMVYEQYF. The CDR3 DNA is TGTGCCAGTAGTATGGCGGTCGGGAGTGGGATGGTCTACGAGCAGTACTTC. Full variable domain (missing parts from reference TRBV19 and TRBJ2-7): DGGITQSPKYLFRKEGQNVTLSCEQNLNHDAMYWYRQDPGQGLRLIYYSQIVNDFQKGDIAEGYSVSREKKESFPLTVTSAQKNPTAFYLCASSMAVGSGMVYEQYFGPGTRLTVT.

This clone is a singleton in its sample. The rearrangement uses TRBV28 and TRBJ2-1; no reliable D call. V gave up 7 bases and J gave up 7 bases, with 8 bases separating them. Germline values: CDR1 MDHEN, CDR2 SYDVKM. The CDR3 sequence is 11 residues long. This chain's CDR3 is CASTLLNEQFF. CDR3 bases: TGTGCCAGCACCCTCTTGAATGAGCAGTTCTTC.

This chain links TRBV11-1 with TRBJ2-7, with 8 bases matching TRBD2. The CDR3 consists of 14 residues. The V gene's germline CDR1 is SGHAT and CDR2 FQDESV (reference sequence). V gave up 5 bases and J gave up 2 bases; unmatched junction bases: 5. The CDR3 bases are TGTGCCAGCAGCCCGACTAGCGCCCCCTACGAGCAGTACTTC. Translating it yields CASSPTSAPYEQYF.